This T cell receptor beta chain was found in a study of patients and donors after allogeneic stem cell transplantation. Using its own MiXCR run on the RT-PCR reads, TCRdb lists one record per CDR3 protein. The table lists about a million distinct CDR3 sequences, about a sixth of them singletons. The CDR3 totals 14 residues. Germline V gene lookup returns CDR1 SSHAT and CDR2 FNYEAQ (reference sequence). As concerns this clonotype: One end of the junction is discordant with germline, which a read error may explain.

Material for sequencing was blood, either unsorted or a sorted T cell fraction (not recorded which). The chain carries TRBV7-7 and TRBJ2-2; D unclear. The TCR comes from a human donor who was either an allogeneic HSCT recipient or a stem cell or donor lymphocyte infusion donor (not recorded which). It is not recorded whose cells these are; they may come from a transplant donor. As DNA, the CDR3 is TGTGCTAGCAGGCCCAACAGGAACACCGGGGAGCTGTTTTTT. It encodes CASRPNRNTGELFF.